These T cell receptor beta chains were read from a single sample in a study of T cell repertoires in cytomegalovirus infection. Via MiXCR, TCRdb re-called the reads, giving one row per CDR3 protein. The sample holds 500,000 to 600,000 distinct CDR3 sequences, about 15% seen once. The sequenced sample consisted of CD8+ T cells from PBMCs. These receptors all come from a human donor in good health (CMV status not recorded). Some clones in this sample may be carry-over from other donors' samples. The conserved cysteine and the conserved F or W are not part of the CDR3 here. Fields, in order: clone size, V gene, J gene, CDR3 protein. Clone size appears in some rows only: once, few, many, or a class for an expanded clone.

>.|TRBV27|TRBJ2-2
ASSWGLAGGPNTGELF
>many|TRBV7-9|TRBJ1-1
ASSPFSWAF
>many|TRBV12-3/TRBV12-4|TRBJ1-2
ASSPDSLPNYGYT
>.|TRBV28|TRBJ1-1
ASSLLGGWKNTEAF
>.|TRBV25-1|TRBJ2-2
ASTAGAGELL
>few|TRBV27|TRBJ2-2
ASSLSSGLAGVTGELF
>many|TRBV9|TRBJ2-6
ASSDRPGQGYGANVLT
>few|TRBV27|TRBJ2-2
ASTVRQSGNTGELF
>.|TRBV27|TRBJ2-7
ASSLSEGSYEQY
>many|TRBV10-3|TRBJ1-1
AISQSGAVEAF
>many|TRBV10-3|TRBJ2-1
AIKRAGGNNEQF
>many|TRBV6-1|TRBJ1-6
ASMTGTGRYNSPLH
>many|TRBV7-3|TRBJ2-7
ASSPLPGGLEQY
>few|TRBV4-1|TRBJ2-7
ASSFTSGSDEQY
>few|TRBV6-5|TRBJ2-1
ASSYRLAGSHNEQF
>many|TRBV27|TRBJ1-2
ASRQVPDVNGYT
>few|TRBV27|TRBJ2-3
ASSLRGRPDTQY
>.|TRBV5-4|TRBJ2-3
ASSLKGLAGGGTDTQY
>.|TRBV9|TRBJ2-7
ASSASDRGPYEQY
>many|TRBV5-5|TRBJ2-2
ASSLTSGIPGEELF
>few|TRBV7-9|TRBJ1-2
ASSPTKGYT
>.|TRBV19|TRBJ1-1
ATYSGGDSTSNTEAF